This TCR beta chain was recorded in a study of cytomegalovirus exposure and HLA in healthy donors (dated by TCRdb to the late 2010s). About the study as a whole: In an earlier analysis of 587 of the donors, around 300 Gb of sequence data and 95 million to 130 million unique TCR beta sequences from 180 million or so T cells were reported. An early release that covered approximately 600 HLA-typed donors contained around 330 gigabases of sequencing data and roughly 84 million unique TCR sequences. Of the roughly 400 genotyped donors, 65% to 90% were placed in the genetic ancestry cluster associated with self-reported Caucasian donors. The study aimed to test whether cataloging public T cell receptors could reveal signatures of past pathogen exposure. Using immunosequencing, the study profiled T cell repertoires from 500 to 800 subjects and related those repertoires to cytomegalovirus serostatus. Along with the roughly 700-subject first cohort, a separate validation cohort of 120 different subjects was used. The study combined high-throughput TCR immunosequencing, statistical association of individual TCRs with disease status, and machine learning to predict cytomegalovirus infection status. To study patterns of TCR occurrence, a later analysis re-analyzed previously published TCR beta repertoires from 666 donors and added high-resolution HLA genotyping. Rather than using new phenotypic data, the later analysis identified candidate immune exposures from TCR beta sequences and from how often those sequences occurred across donors. An earlier analysis of around 580 of the donors used high-throughput TCR beta sequencing to judge whether each TCR beta V gene segment behaved as functional or pseudogenic. Donor age, sex, ethnicity and CMV serostatus were collected together with the repertoire data. Genome-wide SNP genotypes for about 60% of the roughly 700 donors were used in a later genetic analysis, which treated that subset as a discovery cohort. Every repertoire in the discovery cohort had been generated on one and the same sequencing platform. Both class I and class II loci were covered by HLA typing, at four-digit resolution. Typing coverage differed by locus: A, B, C, DRB1 and DQB1 were typed in about 620-640 donors, DQA1 in 500 to 550, DPA1 in some 570, and DPB1 in around 440. Because of strong linkage in the cohort, roughly five DR-DQ haplotypes were treated as single units for association and clustering. Across about 380 genotyped donors of the cohort, an average of about 200,000 unique TCR beta nucleotide sequences per donor were sequenced, and about a sixth of those sequences were non-productive. What the study reported, not specific to this receptor: According to a later analysis, most CMV-associated TCR beta chains appeared to be HLA-restricted, and the HLA associations seemed to be driven largely by CMV exposure. A few of the identified cytomegalovirus-associated TCR beta chains were confirmed in vitro to be specific for cytomegalovirus antigens. The classifier was reported to diagnose cytomegalovirus status with high specificity and sensitivity in both the original and validation cohorts. A further reported finding was that TCR beta sequences accurately predicted the HLA-A and HLA-B alleles for most subjects in the first cohort. A later analysis found that TCR association rates varied across HLA loci, with DRB1 alleles showing the most associated TCRs and HLA-C alleles the fewest. Because counts were too low, seventeen rarely observed V segments, including chromosome 9 orphons, were excluded from the earlier analysis of 587 of the donors. Immune exposure information for the cohort was limited to CMV serostatus. Strong co-occurrence of HLA alleles, especially DR and DQ, made assigning TCR associations to individual alleles difficult. The study listed 150 to 200 TCR beta chains as associated with cytomegalovirus. Some IMGT-functional V segments, including TRBV6-2 and TRBV6-3, could not be distinguished by the 87-base-pair reads and were therefore excluded. In a later genetic analysis, fewer N-insertions in productive TCRs were reported among donors in an Asian-associated ancestry cluster than the approximately 630-donor mean. Roughly uniform sequencing depth across donors was assumed in presence/absence analyses, although this assumption may not hold. The cohort was sequenced for TCR beta chains only, and without alpha or paired-chain data the features that could be detected were limited. At a false discovery rate of 0.05, a later analysis linked 15,000 to 20,000 TCR beta sequences to specific HLA alleles. A cluster of highly shared sequence variants was judged likely to be a technical artifact of the sequencing pipeline. It was suggested by the authors that the approach could potentially be generalized to other disease states and immunological phenotypes. A later analysis reported that several top co-occurrence clusters appeared linked to parvovirus B19, influenza, CMV and Epstein-Barr virus. Linkage disequilibrium might explain the correlated functional status among segregating V segments, but an unknown experimental factor could not be excluded. Because HLA typing was missing for some donors at each locus, association tests included only the typed subset. Compared with equally common non-associated chains, HLA-associated TCR beta chains in a later analysis were more clonally expanded and had lower generation probabilities. Broadly in line with IMGT annotations, most TCR beta V segments showed up in productive rearrangements about 87% or about 30% of the time in an earlier analysis of 587 of the donors. Most TCR sequences were seen in very few donors, while some public TCRs were found in many individuals. V-gene and J-gene trimming of TCR beta chains was associated with a missense DCLRE1C variant in a later genetic analysis, and the association was replicated in an independent cohort.

Libraries were made using the immunoSEQ multiplex PCR assay. For the multiplex PCR, a mixture combining 60 forward primers for TCR Vbeta segments and 13 reverse primers for TCR Jbeta segments was used. The CDR3 region of rearranged TCR beta genes was amplified from genomic DNA by a multiplex PCR assay. On the Illumina HiSeq System, the amplified TCR beta libraries were sequenced as 87-base-pair reads. Concerning the study's data processing: Across the 670 or so repertoires, a later analysis counted about 81 million unique TCR beta chains, around 10 million of which were shared by at least two donors. To remove PCR and sequencing errors, raw reads were error-corrected and collapsed into unique sequences using a nearest-neighbor algorithm that merged closely related sequences. CDR3 sequences were aligned to IMGT reference sequences to assign V, D and J gene segments. Each retained sequence needed at least a six-nucleotide match to both a V gene segment and a J gene segment. A rearrangement was called productive if the CDR3 had no stop codons and remained in frame with V and J, and every other rearrangement was called non-productive. Following IMGT convention, CDR3 was defined as the stretch from the second conserved V-encoded cysteine up to the conserved J-encoded phenylalanine. The earlier analysis of 500 to 650 of the donors excluded any sequence lacking an unambiguous match to a single V gene segment. An earlier analysis of some 610 of the donors called V segments functional above 56.7% productive rearrangements and segregating when the between-donor standard deviation exceeded 5%. A statistical classification framework was built to diagnose cytomegalovirus status from the catalog of TCR beta chain sequences. A later analysis assigned V and J genes by comparing TCR nucleotide sequences with IMGT/GENE-DB human TR gene sequences. In a later analysis, CDR3 sequences and most-parsimonious VDJ recombination scenarios were assigned using the TCRdist pipeline. In a later analysis, every TCR beta chain was defined by the combination of its CDR3 amino acid sequence and its V-gene family, and reads without a unique V-gene family were dropped. In a later analysis, fewer than 650 highly shared, low-generation-probability nucleotide sequences were removed to address suspected cross-contamination and a sequencing artifact. For each public chain, a later analysis derived a clonal expansion index from normalized ranks of inferred template counts within each repertoire. A later analysis computed generation probabilities with a VDJ recombination model fitted to out-of-frame rearrangements, and checked the results against IGoR. A later analysis scored TCR-TCR, TCR-HLA and TCR-CMV co-occurrence with hypergeometric tests, applying a repertoire-size bias correction to TCR pairs. A later analysis estimated false discovery rates by permuting HLA or CMV assignments 20 times. A later analysis grouped co-occurring TCRs with DBSCAN, adding TCRdist sequence similarity when clustering within HLA-allele-positive subsets. Co-occurrence clustering excluded repertoires with fewer than 30,000 or more than 120,000 public chains, plus five with anomalous nucleotide sharing. As stored in TCRdb, this immuneACCESS dataset retains in-frame rearrangements with V and J assigned. A fraction of the clones does not appear; measured against another copy, unresolved V genes explain less than half of the discrepancy, and the remainder lacks a known reason. The V and J calls and clone size come from that table; D and trimming were worked out from the DNA. The sample includes around 140,000 clones, with roughly 77% observed a single time. About 3.5% of the sample comes from the top ten.

Trimming accounts for 4 bases at V and 0 bases at J, while the number of junction bases matched to no gene is 2. CDR1 SGDLS and CDR2 YYNGEE were looked up in the germline V gene. The CDR3 holds 14 amino acids from the cysteine to the phenylalanine. Only CDR3 DNA remains: 42 bases, in frame from the first base. The cohort was made up of 500 to 800 healthy bone marrow donors. All cohort members were sampled while nominally healthy, although unrecorded immune exposures were likely present. The donor tested CMV seronegative, placing the donor among the 352 seronegative members of the cohort. Every donor gave a peripheral blood sample, and the peripheral blood mononuclear cells from that sample were used for TCR beta sequencing. Genomic DNA extraction from the blood cell samples was performed with the Qiagen DNeasy Blood Extraction Kit. A note on this clone: The specificity of this receptor is unknown. Per-base quality was not reported, and no clone a single base away is much larger than it.

The source is a man in his forties in good health and CMV-seronegative. The sample taken for sequencing was PBMCs. The sequence joins TRBV9 to TRBJ2-5; 8 bases in the middle match TRBD1. For the CDR3, the sequence is CASSTQGDQETQYF. DNA sequence: TGTGCCAGCAGCACACAGGGGGACCAAGAGACCCAGTACTTC.